This entry is about one TCR beta chain. The antigen is not known. The donors gave bone marrow, and they were healthy. Use of 60 Vbeta and 13 Jbeta primers characterized the PCR. Assay: immunoSEQ multiplex PCR; the TCRdb copy retains only in-frame clones and omits some. The sample has more than 200,000 clones; almost 70% are singletons. The data were taken from a study of cytomegalovirus exposure and HLA in healthy donors. Germline CDR1 is SEHNR and CDR2 is FQNEAQ (reference sequence). V dropped 5 bases and J dropped 2 bases, with 7 bases sitting between them. The CDR3 loop spans 12 amino acids. Study-wide points: The authors later found HLA-associated TCR beta chains more clonally expanded than equally common others. The study labeled roughly 160 TCR beta chains cytomegalovirus-associated.

Sequenced: PBMCs. J is TRBJ2-7 and V is TRBV7-9; D gene ambiguous. The receptor comes from a middle-aged man in good health and CMV-seropositive. CDR3 residues: CASSPLAYEQYF. Here the CDR3 DNA reads TGTGCCAGCAGCCCCCTAGCCTACGAGCAGTACTTC.